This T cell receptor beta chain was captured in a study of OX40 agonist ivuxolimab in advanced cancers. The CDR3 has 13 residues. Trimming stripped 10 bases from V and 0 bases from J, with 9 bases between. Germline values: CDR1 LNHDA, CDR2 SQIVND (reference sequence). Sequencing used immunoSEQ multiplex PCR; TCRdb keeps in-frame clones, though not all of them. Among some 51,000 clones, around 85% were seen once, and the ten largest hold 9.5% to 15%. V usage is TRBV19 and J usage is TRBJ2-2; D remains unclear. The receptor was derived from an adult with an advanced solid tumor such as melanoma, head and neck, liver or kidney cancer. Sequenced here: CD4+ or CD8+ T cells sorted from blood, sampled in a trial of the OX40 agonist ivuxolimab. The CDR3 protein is CATRQPNTGELFF. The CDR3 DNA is TGTGCCACAAGACAACCGAACACCGGGGAGCTGTTTTTT. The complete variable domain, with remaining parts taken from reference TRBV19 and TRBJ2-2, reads DGGITQSPKYLFRKEGQNVTLSCEQNLNHDAMYWYRQDPGQGLRLIYYSQIVNDFQKGDIAEGYSVSREKKESFPLTVTSAQKNPTAFYLCATRQPNTGELFFGEGSRLTVL.